This entry lists 31 T cell receptor beta chains sequenced from one sample in a study of T cell repertoires in cytomegalovirus infection. Each CDR3 protein gets one entry after TCRdb re-called the reads with MiXCR. This table holds hundreds of thousands of distinct CDR3 sequences, about 31% found once. Their cognate antigens are unknown. Sequences were derived from cultured CD8+ T cells from PBMCs, sampled from culture after CMV antigen stimulation. Receptor source: a human donor in good health (CMV status not recorded). Some clones in this sample may be carry-over from other donors' samples.

This sequence joins TRBV3-1 and TRBJ1-2; TRBD1 aligns across 8 bases. The CDR3 totals 15 residues. Germline V gives CDR1 LGHDT, CDR2 YNNKEL (reference sequence). The junction had 11 bases not matched to a gene; V was cut back by 3 bases and J by 8 bases. The CDR3 DNA reads as TGTGCCAGCAGCCATAACCAGGGGGCAAGACTGGGCTACACCTTC. Its translation is CASSHNQGARLGYTF.

The chain has TRBV20-1 and TRBJ2-1; no clear D. There are 15 residues in the CDR3. V shed 1 base and J shed 7 bases, with 17 bases lying between them. Germline lookup yields CDR1 DFQATT and CDR2 SNEGSKA (reference sequence). The CDR3 reads CSARVGIAPWNEQFF. The CDR3 nucleotides read TGCAGTGCTAGAGTTGGAATAGCCCCCTGGAATGAGCAGTTCTTC.

This sequence joins TRBV6-6 and TRBJ2-7; possible D gene TRBD2, 5 bases. CDR1 is MNHNY, CDR2 SVGAGI, per germline (reference sequence). The length of the CDR3 is 14 residues. The ends were cut back, 6 bases at V and 1 base at J, with 13 bases in the middle. In DNA, the CDR3 is TGTGCCAGCAGCCTAGCAGTCCCTTCCTACGAGCAGTACGTC. This encodes CASSLAVPSYEQYV.

This chain uses TRBV7-9 with TRBJ2-7, with D possibly being TRBD1 (6 bases). The CDR3 is 14 residues long. CDR1 is SEHNR, CDR2 FQNEAQ, per germline (reference sequence). V lost 5 bases to trimming and J lost 6 bases, with 17 bases between them. DNA for the CDR3: TGTGCCAGCAGCCCGCCGACAGGCGGCCCCGAGCAGTACGTC. This gives the protein CASSPPTGGPEQYV.

The rearrangement uses TRBV29-1 and TRBJ2-3; D possibly corresponds to TRBD2 (7 bases). The CDR3 totals 16 residues. Deletions cut 0 bases from V and 5 bases from J, with 18 bases between. Germline V lookup: CDR1 SQVTM, CDR2 ANQGSEA. The CDR3 region has the DNA TGCAGCGTTGAAGATCCGTCGGGGGGCGCGGGAGATACGCAGTATTTT. This gives the protein CSVEDPSGGAGDTQYF.

The chain uses TRBV11-3 and TRBJ1-1; a weak D match, TRBD1 (6 bases). This CDR3 region has 14 residues. V shed 3 bases and J shed 1 base, with 9 bases lying between them. Germline V gene sequence: CDR1 SGHNT, CDR2 YENEEA. CDR3 in amino acids: CASSFSGENTEAFF. In nucleotides, the CDR3 is TGTGCCAGCAGCTTCTCAGGGGAGAACACTGAAGCTTTCTTT.

The chain carries TRBV20-1 and TRBJ1-3, with D unresolved. Germline V gives CDR1 DFQATT, CDR2 SNEGSKA (reference sequence). V dropped 6 bases and J dropped 0 bases, with 12 bases sitting between them. This CDR3 region has 14 residues. The chain's CDR3 is CSAGPAASGNTIYF. Written as DNA, the CDR3 is TGCAGTGCCGGACCCGCGGCCTCTGGAAACACCATATATTTT.

A word on this clonotype: A much bigger clone sits one base away, suggesting this may be a read error. The V gene is TRBV7-6, the J gene TRBJ1-1; no firm D call. The ends were cut back, 5 bases at V and 1 base at J, with 8 bases in the middle. CDR1 and CDR2 from the germline V gene are SGHVS and FNYEAQ. This CDR3 contains 13 residues. CDR3 in amino acids: CASSAHGNTEAFF. CDR3 nucleotides: TGTGCCAGCAGCGCACATGGGAACACTGAAGCTTTCTTT.

As regards this clonotype: A clone one base away is much larger, so this may be a read error. The chain links TRBV7-8 to TRBJ1-5, with D perhaps TRBD1 (5 bases). The CDR3 extends over 15 amino acids. The germline V gene encodes CDR1 SGHVS and CDR2 FQNEAQ. The CDR3 sequence: CAGSPRGGGNQPQHF. CDR3 nucleotide sequence: TGTGCCGGCAGCCCTCGGGGGGGAGGAAATCAGCCCCAGCATTTT.

The rearrangement uses TRBV12-5 and TRBJ2-7, with 9 positions matching TRBD1. Germline CDR1 and CDR2: LGHNT and FRNRAP. V was clipped by 5 bases and J by 6 bases; unmatched bases: 8. This CDR3 comprises 14 residues. The CDR3 spells CASGTSGQGIEQYF. The CDR3, as DNA: TGTGCTAGTGGTACTTCGGGACAGGGAATCGAGCAGTACTTC.

Written as DNA, the CDR3 is TGCGCCAGCAGTCAGGACAGGGTTGGGGTAAACACTGAAGCTTTCTTT. This codes for CASSQDRVGVNTEAFF. This rearrangement joins TRBV23-1 to TRBJ1-1; TRBD1 aligns across 8 bases. TRBV23-1 is noted as an ORF with a role that remains uncertain. The trim removed 3 bases at V and 2 bases at J, leaving 8 bases unmatched. The CDR3 sequence is 16 residues long.

This CDR3 is CASSHGTSGGPPDTQYF. The CDR3 DNA follows: TGTGCCAGCAGCCACGGGACTAGCGGGGGGCCCCCAGATACGCAGTATTTT. This chain joins TRBV9 and TRBJ2-3; TRBD2 matches 15 bases. CDR3 size: 17 residues. Trimming took 4 bases from V and 4 from J; bases not matched to a gene: 7. Germline V gene data show CDR1 as SGDLS and CDR2 as YYNGEE.

The V call is TRBV12-3 or TRBV12-4, the J call TRBJ2-7; D is ambiguous. This CDR3 is built from 12 residues. V was pared by 6 bases and J by 7 bases, with 13 bases between. CDR3 sequence (DNA): TGTGCCAGCAGCCACACAGTGTTTGAGCAGTACTTC. The encoded protein is CASSHTVFEQYF.

The chain couples TRBV12-3 or TRBV12-4 to TRBJ2-3; D uncertain. The CDR3 has 15 residues. The germline V and J ends were trimmed by 5 bases and 0 bases, with 12 bases remaining between them. This chain's CDR3 is CASSPHHYSTDTQYF. CDR3 nucleotide sequence: TGTGCCAGCAGTCCGCACCACTATAGCACAGATACGCAGTATTTT.

The chain carries TRBV27 and TRBJ2-1; D may be TRBD1 or TRBD2 (5 bases each). The CDR3 covers 15 residues. Germline assignment: CDR1 MNHEY and CDR2 SMNVEV (reference sequence). Trimming took 2 bases from V and 7 from J, leaving 15 bases between them. CDR3 DNA: TGTGCCAGCAGTTTAACCCCCGGGACCGAAAATGAGCAGTTCTTC. This codes for CASSLTPGTENEQFF.

This clonotype was seen more than once but under ten times. The chain links TRBV5-6 to TRBJ2-2; tentatively, D is TRBD1 or TRBD2 (6 bases each). The CDR3 has 18 amino acids. V was pared by 4 bases and J by 1 base, with 20 bases between. Looked up from germline, CDR1 is SGHDT and CDR2 is YYEEEE. CDR3 DNA: TGTGCCAGCAGCCCCACCCCGGGGGCGCGTATGAACACCGGGGAGCTGTTTTTT. It specifies CASSPTPGARMNTGELFF. The full variable domain, in which reference TRBV5-6 and TRBJ2-2 provide the parts outside the CDR3, is DAGVTQSPTHLIKTRGQQVTLRCSPKSGHDTVSWYQQALGQGPQFIFQYYEEEERQRGNFPDRFSGHQFPNYSSELNVNALLLGDSALYLCASSPTPGARMNTGELFFGEGSRLTVL.

This chain connects TRBV4-1 to TRBJ1-2, with D perhaps TRBD1 (5 bases). Between the trimmed V and J ends, which lost 3 bases and 0 bases, there was a span of 11 bases. This CDR3 is built from 15 residues. Germline V gives CDR1 MGHRA, CDR2 YSYEKL. In DNA form, the CDR3 reads TGCGCCAGCAGCCAGACAGAATCTACTAACTATGGCTACACCTTC. It yields the protein CASSQTESTNYGYTF.

With regard to this clonotype: This sequence may be a read error, since a much larger clone differs from it by one base. The chain carries TRBV7-8 and TRBJ2-1, with 9 bases lining up with TRBD1. The CDR3 consists of 16 residues. J gave up 3 bases and V 5 bases, and 8 bases lay outside the gene matches. Germline V CDR1 and CDR2: SGHVS, FQNEAQ. The CDR3 loop is CASSPRQGVGYNEQFF. The CDR3 DNA follows: TGTGCCAGCAGCCCGAGACAGGGGGTGGGCTACAATGAGCAGTTCTTC.

Comment on this clonotype: A much bigger clone sits one base away, suggesting this may be a read error. The genes are TRBV7-4 and TRBJ2-5; D is possibly TRBD2 (5 bases). Germline V CDR1 and CDR2: SGHVT, SQSDAQ. V was trimmed by 3 bases and J by 3 bases, leaving 14 bases between them. The CDR3 contains 15 residues. The CDR3 sequence is CASSLHGGNEETQYF. In DNA form, the CDR3 reads TGTGCCAGCAGCTTGCATGGAGGAAATGAAGAGACCCAGTACTTC.

CDR3 nucleotide sequence: TGTGCCAGTAGTATCGGACAGGGTATTTACGAGCAGTACTTC. It is translated as CASSIGQGIYEQYF. V and J are TRBV19 and TRBJ2-7; 8 bases fit TRBD1. J gave up 4 bases and V 3 bases, and 5 bases lay outside the gene matches. The CDR3 covers 14 residues. From germline, CDR1 is LNHDA and CDR2 SQIVND (reference sequence).

The rearrangement uses TRBV10-2 and TRBJ2-3; 7 bases are shared with TRBD1. Germline CDR1 and CDR2: WSHSY and SAAADI. There are 14 residues in the CDR3. Trimming took 3 bases from V and 5 from J; bases not matched to a gene: 5. The CDR3 loop is CASSEDRALDTQYF. The CDR3 DNA is TGCGCCAGCAGTGAAGACAGGGCGTTAGATACGCAGTATTTT.

V and J are TRBV6-1 and TRBJ2-1; a weak D match, TRBD1 (5 bases). Germline V gene lookup returns CDR1 MNHNS and CDR2 SASEGT. CDR3 length: 14 residues. Trimming cost V 6 bases and J 5 bases, with 14 bases left between them. The CDR3 region has the DNA TGTGCCAGCAGCAGCTTGCAGGGAAACAATGAGCAGTTCTTC. The encoded protein is CASSSLQGNNEQFF.

Only a few counts were recorded for this clonotype. CDR3 loop: CASSPGQSDYGYTF. In DNA, the CDR3 is TGTGCCAGCAGCCCAGGGCAGAGCGACTATGGCTACACCTTC. The gene calls are TRBV13 and TRBJ1-2; D possibly corresponds to TRBD1 (5 bases). CDR1 and CDR2 (germline): PRHDT, FYEKMQ (reference sequence). Trimming took 5 bases from V and 3 from J, leaving 13 bases between them. The CDR3 runs 14 residues.

This clonotype was seen more than once but under ten times. The chain has TRBV7-3 and TRBJ2-2, with 8 bases fitting TRBD2. J was trimmed by 6 bases and V by 5 bases; bases with no gene match: 14. CDR3 size: 17 residues. In germline, CDR1 is SGHTA, CDR2 FQGTGA. CDR3 nucleotide sequence: TGTGCCAGCAGCCCCCATCTAGCGGGCTACCTCTCCGGGGAGCTGTTTTTT. Translation gives CASSPHLAGYLSGELFF.

The V call is TRBV27, the J call TRBJ1-2; no definite D call. The V end was cut by 6 bases, the J end by 4 bases, with 12 bases between. This CDR3 is 13 amino acids long. Germline V CDR1 and CDR2: MNHEY, SMNVEV (reference sequence). CDR3 sequence (DNA): TGTGCCAGCAGCGATACACCTTCCTATGGCTACACCTTC. Residues: CASSDTPSYGYTF.

There are many counts of this clonotype. This chain uses TRBV7-2 with TRBJ1-4; weak D call: TRBD1 (5 bases). Deletions cut 5 bases from V and 2 bases from J, with 12 bases between. The CDR3 length is 15 residues. Germline loops: CDR1 SGHTA, CDR2 FQGNSA. The CDR3 here is CASSPEGSTNEKLFF. CDR3 nucleotides: TGTGCCAGCAGCCCGGAGGGGTCGACTAATGAAAAACTGTTTTTT.

In this sample, this clonotype turned up a few times. The V and J genes are TRBV20-1 and TRBJ2-7, with 9 bases matching TRBD1. Unmatched junction bases numbered 2, after V lost 3 bases and J lost 2 bases. Germline-derived CDR1 and CDR2 are DFQATT and SNEGSKA (reference sequence). The CDR3 length is 13 residues. Here the CDR3 reads CSARDRGTYEQYF. The CDR3 region has the DNA TGCAGTGCTAGGGACAGGGGAACCTACGAGCAGTACTTC.

V is TRBV6-6 and J is TRBJ1-2; tentatively, D is TRBD1 (5 bases). Deletions cut 0 bases from V and 3 bases from J, with 11 bases between. Germline V gene lookup returns CDR1 MNHNY and CDR2 SVGAGI (reference sequence). The CDR3 contains 15 residues. DNA for the CDR3: TGTGCCAGCAGTTACTCGACAGAACATTACTATGGCTACACCTTC. Translation: CASSYSTEHYYGYTF.

This chain links TRBV28 with TRBJ1-1; D might be TRBD1 (5 bases). The CDR3 loop spans 15 amino acids. Trimming pared 7 bases from V and 0 bases from J, leaving 15 bases between. Per germline, CDR1 MDHEN and CDR2 SYDVKM. The CDR3 bases are TGTGCCAGCATAGGGGTGGAGGGCCTGAACACTGAAGCTTTCTTT. Translation: CASIGVEGLNTEAFF.

This clonotype was counted between two and nine times. V usage is TRBV27 and J usage is TRBJ2-7; 7 nucleotides match TRBD1. This CDR3 region has 14 residues. CDR1 and CDR2 (germline): MNHEY, SMNVEV (reference sequence). V gave up 2 bases and J gave up 2 bases; unmatched junction bases: 3. The CDR3 DNA reads TGTGCCAGCAGTTTAAGGGGGCTGGCCTACGAGCAGTACGTC. Encoded protein: CASSLRGLAYEQYV.

This clonotype has a handful of counts. The CDR3 here is CASSEPGQASGEQYF. DNA for the CDR3: TGTGCCAGCAGCGAACCGGGACAGGCCTCCGGTGAGCAGTACTTC. V and J are TRBV6-1 and TRBJ2-7; TRBD1 aligns across 8 bases. Trimming took 6 bases from V and 7 from J; bases not matched to a gene: 14. The CDR3 consists of 15 residues. CDR1 MNHNS and CDR2 SASEGT come from the germline V gene.